The 23 T cell receptor beta chains presented below share a single source sample, sequenced in a study of T cells in women clearing cervical HPV infection. The data were produced by immunoSEQ multiplex PCR, yet TCRdb's version contains in-frame clones alone and is incomplete. Recorded for this sample: some 30,000 clones. The sequenced material came from blood buffy coat. Receptors originate from a woman aged 18-70 years with a cervical HPV16 infection that either progressed to CIN3+ or cleared (not recorded which).

A remark on this clone: The sequenced fragment ends 3 residues before the CDR3 boundary, so the rest is inferred from the germline J gene. The chain uses TRBV7-7 and TRBJ1-2, with D possibly TRBD1 on 5 matching bases. The germline gives CDR1 SSHAT, CDR2 FNYEAQ (reference sequence). The CDR3 runs 13 residues. The CDR3 reads CASSQTRGDTYTF. The covered CDR3 bases are TGTGCCAGCAGCCAAACCCGGGGGGATACC. The full variable domain, rest sourced from reference TRBV7-7 and TRBJ1-2, is GAGVSQSPRYKVTKRGQDVTLRCDPISSHATLYWYQQALGQGPEFLTYFNYEAQPDKSGLPSDRFSAERPEGSISTLTIQRTEQRDSAMYRCASSQTRGDTYTFGSGTRLTVV.

Turning to this clone: The read terminates 3 residues ahead of where the CDR3 ends, so the germline J gene completes it. This chain links TRBV20-1 with TRBJ2-7; D possibly uses TRBD1 or TRBD2 (5 bases each). Trimming took off 6 bases at V and 6 bases at J, with 15 bases between the two ends. Germline V gene data show CDR1 as DFQATT and CDR2 as SNEGSKA (reference sequence). The CDR3 is 12 residues long. CDR3 in amino acids: CSAVRGEGEQYF. CDR3 DNA, as far as it was read: TGCAGTGCAGTGAGAGGGGAAGGCGAG.

Comments on this clone: Read sequence stops 3 residues before the CDR3 end, and the germline J gene provides the missing end. The V gene is TRBV5-1, the J gene TRBJ2-7; possible D gene TRBD1, 5 bases. The V gene lost 4 bases and the J gene lost 5 bases, with 22 bases spanning the gap. Germline V gives CDR1 SGHRS, CDR2 YFSETQ. The CDR3 is 16 amino acids. CDR3 protein: CASSPYDSRVDHEQYF. Incomplete CDR3 DNA: TGCGCCAGCAGCCCCTACGACAGCCGAGTCGACCACGAG.

Regarding this clone: The read ends 3 residues early relative to the CDR3; the germline J gene fills the gap. This chain joins TRBV5-1 and TRBJ1-2, with D possibly being TRBD1 (6 bases). Germline CDR1 SGHRS, CDR2 YFSETQ. CDR3 length: 13 amino acids. Trimming cost V 4 bases and J 5 bases, with 12 bases left between them. The sequenced CDR3 bases are TGCGCCAGCAGCCCCGGGACAAATTATGGC. Translating it yields CASSPGTNYG. The entire CDR3 protein reads CASSPGTNYGYTF.

Of note for this clone: The read is 3 residues too short to cover the CDR3 end, so that end is filled in from the germline J gene. J is TRBJ1-1 and V is TRBV10-3; 8 bases align to TRBD1. V dropped 5 bases and J dropped 3; count of bases not matched to a gene: 2. Germline V gene sequence: CDR1 ENHRY, CDR2 SYGVKD. The CDR3 has 13 residues. The CDR3 protein is CAISSTGDTEAFF. The sequenced part of the CDR3 DNA is TGTGCCATCAGTTCGACAGGGGACACTGAA.

As regards this clone: The observed sequence ends 3 residues before the CDR3 terminus, with the missing tail filled in from the germline J gene. V gene TRBV5-1 combines with J gene TRBJ1-6, with a tentative D call TRBD1 (6 bases). Germline V CDR1 and CDR2: SGHRS, YFSETQ. The V gene lost 1 base and the J gene lost 7 bases, with 12 bases spanning the gap. The CDR3 loop spans 15 amino acids. CDR3 bases read: TGCGCCAGCAGCTTGCGGGACACCGGCAATTCACCC. Translated, it gives CASSLRDTGNSP. The full-length CDR3 reads as CASSLRDTGNSPLHF.

Note on this clone: Read coverage stops 3 residues before the CDR3 terminus; the germline J gene supplies the remainder. This chain uses TRBV20-1 with TRBJ2-1, with D maybe TRBD2 (5 bases). The germline V gene has CDR1 DFQATT and CDR2 SNEGSKA (reference sequence). V was shortened by 8 bases and J by 7 bases, with 9 bases between the two germline ends. The CDR3 loop spans 10 amino acids. The covered CDR3 bases are TGCAGTCCTAAGCGGAATGAG. This sequence encodes CSPKRNE. The entire CDR3 is CSPKRNEQFF.

Points on this clone: The CDR3 end falls 3 residues outside the read, so it is completed with the germline J gene. The chain carries TRBV7-6 and TRBJ1-6; D not resolved. The CDR3 is made up of 16 amino acids. The V end was cut by 2 bases, the J end by 8 bases, with 16 bases between. Per the germline V gene, CDR1 is SGHVS and CDR2 is FNYEAQ. CDR3 protein: CASSLSQRGSYSPLHF. The sequenced CDR3 bases are TGTGCCAGCAGCTTAAGCCAGCGGGGTTCATATTCACCC.

As to this clone: The CDR3 end lies 3 residues beyond the end of the read and is filled in from the germline J gene. J is TRBJ2-7 and V is TRBV10-3, with a tentative D call TRBD1 (5 bases). V was cut by 11 bases and J by 3 bases, with 14 bases left in between. Germline lookup yields CDR1 ENHRY and CDR2 SYGVKD. CDR3 length: 12 residues. The chain's CDR3 is CAAGSGNYEQYF. The DNA read from the CDR3 is TGTGCCGCCGGCTCAGGGAACTACGAG.

About this clone: Read coverage stops 3 residues before the CDR3 terminus; the germline J gene supplies the remainder. The V and J genes are TRBV20-1 and TRBJ2-7; 7 bases line up with TRBD2. The V segment lost 3 bases and the J segment 6 bases; nucleotides outside the gene matches: 8. CDR1 is DFQATT, CDR2 SNEGSKA, per germline (reference sequence). This CDR3 is built from 13 residues. CDR3 amino acids: CSARSRGVGEQYF. Partial CDR3 DNA: TGCAGTGCTAGGTCCCGGGGGGTAGGCGAG.

With respect to this clone: The CDR3 extends 3 residues past the end of the read, so its final part is completed from the germline J gene. V is TRBV2 and J is TRBJ2-3, with D possibly TRBD1 on 6 matching bases. This CDR3 comprises 14 residues. Per germline, CDR1 SNHLY and CDR2 FYNNEI. The part of the CDR3 DNA that was read is TGTGCCTCTGTGGGGGCAGGCCGCCAAGAGACG. It translates to CASVGAGRQET. The full CDR3 is CASVGAGRQETQYF.

Comments on this clone: The read finishes 3 residues shy of the CDR3 end, and the germline J gene is used to complete it. The chain joins TRBV7-3 to TRBJ1-1; 8 bases are a match to TRBD1. After removal of 4 bases from V and 6 bases from J, the junction contained 4 bases not matched to a gene. This CDR3 region has 13 residues. Germline V gives CDR1 SGHTA, CDR2 FQGTGA. The CDR3 sequence is CASSSQGDPEAFF. The CDR3 DNA, read in part, is TGTGCCAGCAGCTCACAGGGGGATCCTGAA.

For this clone: The read is 3 residues too short to cover the CDR3 end, so that end is filled in from the germline J gene. The rearrangement uses TRBV5-1 and TRBJ1-2; D uncertain. Germline V gene lookup returns CDR1 SGHRS and CDR2 YFSETQ. CDR3 length: 13 residues. CDR3 loop: CASSLVGDGDYTF. CDR3 bases read: TGCGCCAGCAGCTTGGTCGGGGATGGGGAC.

CDR3 in amino acids: CASSPGTGREKLFF. Partial CDR3 DNA: TGTGCCAGCAGCCCCGGGACAGGGCGTGAAAAA. The genes are TRBV7-9 and TRBJ1-4, with 9 bases that match TRBD1. The read terminates 3 residues ahead of where the CDR3 ends, so the germline J gene completes it. J was trimmed by 7 bases and V by 5 bases; bases with no gene match: 5. The CDR3 spans 14 residues. The germline V gene encodes CDR1 SEHNR and CDR2 FQNEAQ (reference sequence).

With respect to this clone: Read sequence stops 3 residues before the CDR3 end, and the germline J gene provides the missing end. This sequence joins TRBV19 and TRBJ2-2; D might be TRBD1 (6 bases). CDR3 size: 15 residues. The ends were cut back, 7 bases at V and 7 bases at J, with 19 bases in the middle. Germline V gene sequence: CDR1 LNHDA, CDR2 SQIVND (reference sequence). The sequenced part of the CDR3 DNA is TGTGCCAGTAACCCCACCGGGACACTCCACGGGGAG. Translated: CASNPTGTLHGE. The complete CDR3 reads CASNPTGTLHGELFF.

Concerning this clone itself: The DNA ends 3 residues before the CDR3 does, and the rest of the CDR3 is filled in from the germline J gene. The chain recombines TRBV2 with TRBJ1-2; D perhaps matches TRBD1 (6 bases). V gave up 7 bases and J gave up 0 bases, with 12 bases separating them. This CDR3 is 14 amino acids long. Germline lookup yields CDR1 SNHLY and CDR2 FYNNEI. The covered CDR3 bases are TGTGCCAGCAATACAGGGTTAACTAACTATGGC. Residues: CASNTGLTNYG. The whole CDR3 reads CASNTGLTNYGYTF.

Remarks on this clone: The CDR3 extends 3 residues past the end of the read, so its final part is completed from the germline J gene. This chain joins TRBV18 and TRBJ2-4, with D maybe TRBD1 (6 bases). Germline V gene sequence: CDR1 KGHSH, CDR2 LQKENI. This CDR3 has 13 amino acids. The CDR3 here is CASSPPGVWGQYF. The sequenced CDR3 bases are TGTGCCAGCTCACCCCCAGGGGTATGGGGT. The full variable domain, completed using reference TRBV18 and TRBJ2-4, is NAGVMQNPRHLVRRRGQEARLRCSPMKGHSHVYWYRQLPEEGLKFMVYLQKENIIDESGMPKERFSAEFPKEGPSILRIQQVVRGDSAAYFCASSPPGVWGQYFGAGTRLSVL.

Of note for this clone: The CDR3 end is not reached by the read, which stops 3 residues before it; the germline J gene fills it in. This sequence joins TRBV18 and TRBJ1-1, with D unresolved. Trimming took off 2 bases at V and 4 bases at J, with 11 bases between the two ends. The CDR3 totals 14 residues. CDR1 and CDR2 (germline): KGHSH, LQKENI. The CDR3 here is CASSPLAKGTEAFF. The covered CDR3 bases are TGTGCCAGCTCACCATTAGCAAAAGGCACTGAA.

Incomplete CDR3 DNA: TGTGCCAGCAGCTTGACCGGCTATGGC. Its translation is CASSLTGYG. The whole CDR3 reads CASSLTGYGYTF. The genes are TRBV5-6 and TRBJ1-2; no reliable D call. The read terminates 3 residues before the CDR3 end, so the remaining end is supplied by the germline J gene. This CDR3 is 12 amino acids long. Trimming shortened V by 1 base and J by 4 bases, and 5 bases separated the two germline ends. Per the germline V gene, CDR1 is SGHDT and CDR2 is YYEEEE.

CDR3: CASSIDGHPNTGELFF. The part of the CDR3 DNA that was read is TGTGCCAGTAGTATAGATGGACATCCGAACACCGGGGAG. J is TRBJ2-2 and V is TRBV19; D is perhaps TRBD1 (5 bases). The read ends 3 residues early relative to the CDR3; the germline J gene fills the gap. V was cut by 0 bases and J by 0 bases, with 8 bases left in between. The germline V gene encodes CDR1 LNHDA and CDR2 SQIVND (reference sequence). This CDR3 is 16 amino acids long. Complete variable domain (other parts from reference TRBV19 and TRBJ2-2): DGGITQSPKYLFRKEGQNVTLSCEQNLNHDAMYWYRQDPGQGLRLIYYSQIVNDFQKGDIAEGYSVSREKKESFPLTVTSAQKNPTAFYLCASSIDGHPNTGELFFGEGSRLTVL.

A remark on this clone: Read coverage stops 3 residues before the CDR3 terminus; the germline J gene supplies the remainder. V is TRBV10-3 and J is TRBJ2-7; D unresolved. Germline loops: CDR1 ENHRY, CDR2 SYGVKD. The CDR3 sequence is 13 residues long. Trimming shortened V by 7 bases and J by 4 bases, and 14 bases separated the two germline ends. The CDR3 bases that were read are TGTGCCATCATGAGTCAAGGCGGTTACGAG. It specifies CAIMSQGGYE. The full CDR3 protein is CAIMSQGGYEQYF.

Regarding this clone: With the read ending 3 residues before the CDR3 end, the germline J gene is used to fill in that end. This chain joins TRBV15 and TRBJ2-3, with TRBD2 identical over 7 bases. V shed 3 bases and J 2 bases; nucleotides not matched to a gene: 2. Germline V gene sequence: CDR1 LNHNV, CDR2 YYDKDF (reference sequence). CDR3 length equals 14 residues. CDR3 amino acids: CATSSGTNTDTQYF. The CDR3 DNA, read in part, is TGTGCCACCAGCAGCGGGACTAACACAGATACG.

About this clone: Read data end 3 residues before the CDR3 end; the end is taken from the germline J gene. The chain uses TRBV7-9 and TRBJ1-2; D not resolved. Germline lookup yields CDR1 SEHNR and CDR2 FQNEAQ (reference sequence). The CDR3 is 10 amino acids. Incomplete CDR3 DNA: TGTGCCAGCAGCGCGGTTGAC. It specifies CASSAVD. In full, the CDR3 reads CASSAVDYTF.